Each of the 11 T cell receptor beta chains below was sequenced from the same sample in a study of shared clonotypes between healthy human individuals (dated by TCRdb to 2020 to 2022). The library was prepared using the immunoSEQ multiplex PCR assay. Not all clones reach the TCRdb copy of this immuneACCESS table, which keeps in-frame sequences only. Checked studies attribute under half of the gap to unresolved V genes and leave the rest unexplained. The sample table lists just over 2,000,000 clones, approximately 95% of them with a count of one. Roughly 1% of the sample lies in the top ten. CD8 naive samples consisted of CD45RO-negative cells that were positively selected for CCR7, yielding a CD45RA+CCR7+ population without TemRA cells. The specimen sequenced was naive CD8+ T cells sorted from blood. The cell subset or site label, read with the paper, signifies: CD45RA+CCR7+. The source of these receptors is a man between 18 and 29 years old in good health.

The V gene is TRBV28, the J gene TRBJ1-5; the D is unclear. With 6 bases removed from V and 5 bases from J, the gap between germline ends came to 11 bases. Germline V gene sequence: CDR1 MDHEN, CDR2 SYDVKM. The CDR3 runs to 13 residues. CDR3 sequence: CASSLIGDQPQHF. Here the CDR3 DNA reads TGTGCCAGCAGCCTCATTGGCGATCAGCCCCAGCATTTT.

In its sample, this clone was seen once. The rearrangement joins TRBV27 to TRBJ1-5, with D perhaps matching TRBD1 (6 bases). Per the germline V gene, CDR1 is MNHEY and CDR2 is SMNVEV (reference sequence). V lost 4 bases, J lost 5 bases, and 12 bases lay in between. CDR3 length: 14 amino acids. The CDR3, as DNA: TGTGCCAGCAGTTACAGGGCGAATTATCAGCCCCAGCATTTT. Translation gives CASSYRANYQPQHF.

The rearrangement joins TRBV4-1 to TRBJ2-4; 10 bases agree with TRBD2. Trimming removed 3 bases from V and 0 bases from J; junction bases left unmatched: 20. The CDR3 sequence is 22 residues long. From germline, CDR1 is MGHRA and CDR2 YSYEKL. CDR3 DNA sequence: TGCGCCAGCAGCCATGATTCTCTATGGACTAGCGGAACCTCGCTAGCCAAAAACATTCAGTACTTC. Its protein is CASSHDSLWTSGTSLAKNIQYF.

The chain combines TRBV4-1 with TRBJ2-1; D unresolved. The V end lost 0 bases, the J end lost 9 bases, and 12 bases lay between the germline ends. This CDR3 has 14 residues. Germline CDR1 and CDR2: MGHRA and YSYEKL. DNA for the CDR3: TGCGCCAGCAGCCAAGATTCTGGATGGGGTGAGCAGTTCTTC. It codes for CASSQDSGWGEQFF.

This chain connects TRBV5-4 to TRBJ2-5; D possibly corresponds to TRBD1 (5 bases). The length of the CDR3 is 16 residues. CDR1 and CDR2 from the germline V gene are SGHNT and YYREEE (reference sequence). V shed 3 bases and J shed 3 bases, with 18 bases lying between them. For the CDR3, the DNA is TGTGCCAGCAGCTACGCCGGGTTATTAGGGGAAGAGACCCAGTACTTC. Translating it yields CASSYAGLLGEETQYF. Combining the CDR3 with reference TRBV5-4 and TRBJ2-5 gives the whole variable domain ETGVTQSPTHLIKTRGQQVTLRCSSQSGHNTVSWYQQALGQGPQFIFQYYREEENGRGNFPPRFSGLQFPNYSSELNVNALELDDSALYLCASSYAGLLGEETQYFGPGTRLLVL.

The J gene is TRBJ1-4, the V gene TRBV6-5; D unresolved. Trimming left V 5 bases short and J 8 bases short, with 18 bases between. CDR1 and CDR2 (germline): MNHEY, SVGAGI. There are 15 residues in the CDR3. The CDR3 loop reads CASSNDPLGGEKLFF. The CDR3 nucleotides read TGTGCCAGCAGTAATGACCCTCTTGGCGGCGAAAAACTGTTTTTT.

The CDR3 protein is CASSRPGRRSGNTIYF. The DNA for the CDR3 is TGTGCCAGCAGCAGGCCGGGACGCCGCTCTGGAAACACCATATATTTT. This chain joins TRBV11-2 and TRBJ1-3, with a weak D call TRBD1 (5 bases). Per the germline V gene, CDR1 is SGHAT and CDR2 is FQNNGV. V shed 5 bases and J shed 0 bases, with 14 bases lying between them. The CDR3 consists of 16 residues.

This clone was seen once. This chain links TRBV6-6 with TRBJ1-2; 7 bases agree with TRBD1. This CDR3 spans 15 amino acids. Germline V gene lookup returns CDR1 MNHNY and CDR2 SVGAGI (reference sequence). Trimming removed 6 bases from V and 1 base from J; junction bases left unmatched: 8. CDR3 nucleotides: TGTGCCAGCAGCGGGACAGAGGTATTTAACTATGGCTACACCTTC. Translated, it gives CASSGTEVFNYGYTF.

The chain carries TRBV6-1 and TRBJ2-7; D not certain. The CDR3 sequence is 14 residues long. CDR1 is MNHNS, CDR2 SASEGT, per germline. The ends were cut back, 0 bases at V and 4 bases at J, with 10 bases in the middle. The chain's CDR3 is CASSEALGGYEQYF. The CDR3 nucleotides read TGTGCCAGCAGTGAAGCGCTCGGTGGGTACGAGCAGTACTTC.

J is TRBJ2-5 and V is TRBV28; 9 positions match TRBD2. J gave up 5 bases and V 3 bases, and 19 bases lay outside the gene matches. This CDR3 spans 19 amino acids. CDR1 is MDHEN and CDR2 is SYDVKM in the germline V gene. This CDR3 reads CASSFMRARGGIGPETQYF. The DNA of the CDR3 is TGTGCCAGCAGTTTCATGCGGGCGCGGGGGGGCATTGGTCCGGAGACCCAGTACTTC.

This clone has a single count. This chain uses TRBV5-6 with TRBJ2-5; D is possibly TRBD2 (5 bases). The V gene's germline CDR1 is SGHDT and CDR2 YYEEEE. CDR3 length equals 15 residues. V was shortened by 3 bases and J by 0 bases, with 12 bases between the two germline ends. CDR3 residues: CASSWEPGNQETQYF. For the CDR3, the DNA is TGTGCCAGCAGCTGGGAGCCCGGAAACCAAGAGACCCAGTACTTC.